This section outlines one TCR beta chain sequence together with its context. CDR3 length: 10 amino acids. Germline assignment: CDR1 LNHNV and CDR2 YYDKDF (reference sequence). V was clipped by 10 bases and J by 1 base, with 4 bases between them. The data originate from a study of blood T cell repertoires in COVID-19. Method: immunoSEQ multiplex PCR; TCRdb's copy keeps in-frame clones and lacks some. The data hold 250,000 to 300,000 clones, with approximately 85% observed a single time. This clonotype was obtained from a man aged 50 to 59 with active or convalescent COVID-19. The chain carries TRBV15 and TRBJ1-1, with D hard to call. Input material: peripheral blood. The CDR3 sequence is CAIGNTEAFF. CDR3 nucleotide sequence: TGTGCCATCGGGAACACTGAAGCTTTCTTT.